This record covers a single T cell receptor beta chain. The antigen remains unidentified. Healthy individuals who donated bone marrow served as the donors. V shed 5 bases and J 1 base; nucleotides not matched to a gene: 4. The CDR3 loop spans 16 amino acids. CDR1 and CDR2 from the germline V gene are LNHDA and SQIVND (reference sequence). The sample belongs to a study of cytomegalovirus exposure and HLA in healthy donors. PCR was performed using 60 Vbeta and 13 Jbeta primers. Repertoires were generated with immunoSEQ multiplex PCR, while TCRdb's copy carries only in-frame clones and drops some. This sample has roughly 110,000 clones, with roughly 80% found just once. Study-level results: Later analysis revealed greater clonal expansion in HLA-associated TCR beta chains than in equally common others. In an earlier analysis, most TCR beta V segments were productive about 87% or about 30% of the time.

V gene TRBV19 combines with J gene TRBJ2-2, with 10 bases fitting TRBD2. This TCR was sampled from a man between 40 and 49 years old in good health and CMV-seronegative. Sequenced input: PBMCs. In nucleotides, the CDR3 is TGTGCCAGTAGTTCCAGACTAGCGGGGAACACCGGGGAGCTGTTTTTT. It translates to CASSSRLAGNTGELFF.